This T cell receptor beta chain was documented in a study of blood T cells in healthy people across ages. Notes on the study in general: TCR beta diversity correlated strongly with naive T cell percentage. There was no known CMV status for donors, so expanded clonotype changes were possibly confounded.

Together with a sample-barcoded 5' primer, a J-beta primer mix was included in a second PCR lasting about 7 to 12 cycles. TCRdb analysed the 5' RACE reads with MiXCR anew, one entry per CDR3 protein. The table includes under 1,100,000 distinct CDR3 sequences, about 23% detected once. In the case of this clonotype: What it recognizes is unknown.

CDR1 is SEHNR, CDR2 FQNEAQ, per germline (reference sequence). The CDR3 runs 15 residues. Trimming took 3 bases from V and 3 from J; bases not matched to a gene: 6. This same sample was also part of a study on T cells of mothers and their children. As reported in that work: Among related mother-child pairs, overlap was slightly higher than in unrelated pairs, though not significantly. There were no persistent microchimeric T cell clones detected.

This clonotype originated in a girl aged 2-9 years in good health. The chain combines TRBV7-9 with TRBJ2-3; 7 nucleotides align to TRBD2. Source material: blood. The CDR3 spells CASSFTGTNTDTQYF. In nucleotides, the CDR3 is TGTGCCAGCAGCTTCACCGGGACTAATACAGATACGCAGTATTTT.